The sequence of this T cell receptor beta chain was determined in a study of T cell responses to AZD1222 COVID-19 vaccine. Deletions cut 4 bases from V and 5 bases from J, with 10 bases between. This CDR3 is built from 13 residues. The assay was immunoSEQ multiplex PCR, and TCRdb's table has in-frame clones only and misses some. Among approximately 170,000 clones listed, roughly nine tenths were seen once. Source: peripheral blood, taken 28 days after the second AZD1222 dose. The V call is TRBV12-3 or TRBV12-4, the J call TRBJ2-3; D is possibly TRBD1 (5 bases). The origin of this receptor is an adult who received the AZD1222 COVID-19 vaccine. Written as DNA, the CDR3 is TGTGCCAGCAGTTCCGGCAGGGAAGATACGCAGTATTTT. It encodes CASSSGREDTQYF.